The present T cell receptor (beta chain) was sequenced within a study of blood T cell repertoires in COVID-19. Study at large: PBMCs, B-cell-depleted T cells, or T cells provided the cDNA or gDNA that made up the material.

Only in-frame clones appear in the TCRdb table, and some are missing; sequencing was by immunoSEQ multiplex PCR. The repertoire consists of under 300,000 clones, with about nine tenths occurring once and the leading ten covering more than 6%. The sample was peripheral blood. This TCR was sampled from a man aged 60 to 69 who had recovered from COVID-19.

In DNA, the CDR3 is TGTGCCATCAGTGAGTTGCCGGGACAGGGTTTCACTGAAGCTTTCTTT. Translating it yields CAISELPGQGFTEAFF. The chain is built from TRBV10-3 and TRBJ1-1; 9 nucleotides align to TRBD1. The V segment lost 1 base and the J segment 4 bases; nucleotides outside the gene matches: 7. The CDR3 is 16 residues long. Germline V gene data show CDR1 as ENHRY and CDR2 as SYGVKD.